This T cell receptor beta chain was observed in a study of blood T cell repertoires in COVID-19. The V gene's germline CDR1 is MNHNS and CDR2 SASEGT. The CDR3 extends over 16 amino acids. Trimming left V 1 base short and J 0 bases short, with 10 bases between. This clone was seen once. Using immunoSEQ multiplex PCR, the repertoire was profiled, and TCRdb retains in-frame clones only, with some absent. Counted here are 65,000 to 85,000 clones, about 79% occurring once; the ten biggest clones make up roughly 15%. V is TRBV6-1 and J is TRBJ1-5; no reliable D call. The source is a human donor in a cohort sampled during active COVID-19. Sequencing used peripheral blood. DNA of the CDR3: TGTGCCAGCAGTGAAGTGGCAGCGTATAGCAATCAGCCCCAGCATTTT. This translates into CASSEVAAYSNQPQHF.